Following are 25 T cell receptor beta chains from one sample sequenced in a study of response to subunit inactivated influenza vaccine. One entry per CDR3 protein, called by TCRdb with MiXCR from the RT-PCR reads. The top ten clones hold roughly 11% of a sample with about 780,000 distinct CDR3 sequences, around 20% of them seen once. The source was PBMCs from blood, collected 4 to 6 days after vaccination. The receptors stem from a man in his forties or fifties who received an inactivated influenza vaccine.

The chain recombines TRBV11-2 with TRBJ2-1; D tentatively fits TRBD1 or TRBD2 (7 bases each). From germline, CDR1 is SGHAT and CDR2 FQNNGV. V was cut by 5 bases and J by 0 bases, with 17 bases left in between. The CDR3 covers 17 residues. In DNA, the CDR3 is TGTGCCAGCAGCGAGGGGGCAGCGGGGAGCTCCTACAATGAGCAGTTCTTC. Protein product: CASSEGAAGSSYNEQFF.

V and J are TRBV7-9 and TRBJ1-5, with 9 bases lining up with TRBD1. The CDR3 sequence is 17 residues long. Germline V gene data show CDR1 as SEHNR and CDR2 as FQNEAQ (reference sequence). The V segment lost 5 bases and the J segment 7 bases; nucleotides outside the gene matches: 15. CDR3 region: CASSRWTGAYDGQPQHF. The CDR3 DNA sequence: TGTGCCAGCAGCCGCTGGACAGGGGCCTACGATGGGCAGCCCCAGCATTTT.

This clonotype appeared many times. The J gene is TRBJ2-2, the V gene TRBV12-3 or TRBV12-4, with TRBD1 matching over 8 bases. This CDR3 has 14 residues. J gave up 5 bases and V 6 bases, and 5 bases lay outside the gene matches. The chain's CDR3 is CASSGQGGTGELFF. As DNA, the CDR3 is TGTGCCAGCAGCGGACAGGGCGGAACCGGGGAGCTGTTTTTT.

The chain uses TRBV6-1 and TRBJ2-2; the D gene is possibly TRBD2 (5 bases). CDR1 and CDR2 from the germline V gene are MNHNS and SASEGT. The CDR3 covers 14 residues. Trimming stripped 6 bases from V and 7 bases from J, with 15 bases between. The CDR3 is CASRKALAGGELFF. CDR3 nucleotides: TGTGCCAGCAGAAAGGCCCTTGCGGGCGGGGAGCTGTTTTTT.

In DNA form, the CDR3 reads TGTGCCAGCAGCCCCTGGGACAGGGTAGTGTCCAACCAAGAGACCCAGTACTTC. This codes for CASSPWDRVVSNQETQYF. The chain carries TRBV11-1 and TRBJ2-5, with 9 bases identical to TRBD1. In germline, CDR1 is SGHAT, CDR2 FQDESV (reference sequence). V lost 5 bases and J lost 0; bases outside the gene matches: 13. The CDR3 is 18 amino acids.

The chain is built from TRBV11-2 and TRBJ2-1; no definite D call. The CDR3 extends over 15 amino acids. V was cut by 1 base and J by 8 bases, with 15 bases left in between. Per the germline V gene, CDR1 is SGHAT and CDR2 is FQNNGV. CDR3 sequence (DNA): TGTGCCAGCAGCTTAGGGTTGGGTCTACGCGATGAGCAGTTCTTC. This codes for CASSLGLGLRDEQFF. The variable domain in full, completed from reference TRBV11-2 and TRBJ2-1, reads EAGVAQSPRYKIIEKRQSVAFWCNPISGHATLYWYQQILGQGPKLLIQFQNNGVVDDSQLPKDRFSAERLKGVDSTLKIQPAKLEDSAVYLCASSLGLGLRDEQFFGPGTRLTVL.

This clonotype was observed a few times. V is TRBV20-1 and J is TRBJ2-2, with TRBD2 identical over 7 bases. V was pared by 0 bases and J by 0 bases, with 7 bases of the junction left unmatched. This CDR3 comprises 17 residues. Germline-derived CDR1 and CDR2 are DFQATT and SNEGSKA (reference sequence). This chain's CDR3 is CSARDTLRGANTGELFF. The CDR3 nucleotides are TGCAGTGCTAGAGATACCCTTCGGGGGGCGAACACCGGGGAGCTGTTTTTT.

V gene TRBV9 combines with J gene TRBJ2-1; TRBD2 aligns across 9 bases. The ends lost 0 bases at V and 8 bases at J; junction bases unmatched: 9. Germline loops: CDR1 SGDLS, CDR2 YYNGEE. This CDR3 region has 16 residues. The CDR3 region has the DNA TGTGCCAGCAGCGTAGTGGGTAGCGGGAGTCCGGATGAGCAGTTCTTC. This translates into CASSVVGSGSPDEQFF. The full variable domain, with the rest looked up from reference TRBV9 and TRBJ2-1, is DSGVTQTPKHLITATGQRVTLRCSPRSGDLSVYWYQQSLDQGLQFLIQYYNGEERAKGNILERFSAQQFPDLHSELNLSSLELGDSALYFCASSVVGSGSPDEQFFGPGTRLTVL.

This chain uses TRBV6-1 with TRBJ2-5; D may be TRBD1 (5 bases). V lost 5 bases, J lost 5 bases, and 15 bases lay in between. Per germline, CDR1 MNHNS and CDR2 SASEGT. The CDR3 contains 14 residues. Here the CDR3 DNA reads TGTGCCAGCAGTCGGACAAGGCTGAGGGAGACCCAGTACTTC. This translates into CASSRTRLRETQYF.

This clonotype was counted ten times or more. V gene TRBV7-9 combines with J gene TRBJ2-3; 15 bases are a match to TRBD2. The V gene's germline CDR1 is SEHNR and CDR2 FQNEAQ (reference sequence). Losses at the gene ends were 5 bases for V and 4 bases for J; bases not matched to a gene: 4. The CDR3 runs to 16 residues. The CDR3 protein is CASSPWTSGGADTQYF. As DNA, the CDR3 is TGTGCCAGCAGCCCGTGGACTAGCGGGGGGGCAGATACGCAGTATTTT.

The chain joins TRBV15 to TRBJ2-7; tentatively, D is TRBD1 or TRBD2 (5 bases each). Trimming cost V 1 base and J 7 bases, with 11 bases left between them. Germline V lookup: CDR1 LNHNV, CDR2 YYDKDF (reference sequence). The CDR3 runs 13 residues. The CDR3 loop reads CATSRVGVAEQYF. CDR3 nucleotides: TGTGCCACCAGCAGAGTGGGGGTCGCGGAGCAGTACTTC.

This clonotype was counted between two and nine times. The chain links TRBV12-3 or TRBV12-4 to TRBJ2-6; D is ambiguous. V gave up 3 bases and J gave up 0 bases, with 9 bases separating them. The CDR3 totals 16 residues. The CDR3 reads CASSFRHYSGANVLTF. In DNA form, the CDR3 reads TGTGCCAGCAGTTTCCGACACTACTCTGGGGCCAACGTCCTGACTTTC.

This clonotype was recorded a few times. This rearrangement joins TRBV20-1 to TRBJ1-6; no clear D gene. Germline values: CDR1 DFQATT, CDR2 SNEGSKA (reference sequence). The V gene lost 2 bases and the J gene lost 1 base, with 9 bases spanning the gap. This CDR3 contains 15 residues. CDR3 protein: CSARRQTSYNSPLHF. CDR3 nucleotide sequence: TGCAGTGCTAGAAGGCAGACGTCCTATAATTCACCCCTCCACTTT.

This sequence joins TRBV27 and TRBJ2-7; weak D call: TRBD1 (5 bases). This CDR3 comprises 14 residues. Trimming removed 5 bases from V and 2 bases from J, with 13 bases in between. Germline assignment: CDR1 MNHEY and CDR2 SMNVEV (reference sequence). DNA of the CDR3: TGTGCCAGCAGTGATGGAGACAGTCCCTACGAGCAGTACTTC. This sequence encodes CASSDGDSPYEQYF.

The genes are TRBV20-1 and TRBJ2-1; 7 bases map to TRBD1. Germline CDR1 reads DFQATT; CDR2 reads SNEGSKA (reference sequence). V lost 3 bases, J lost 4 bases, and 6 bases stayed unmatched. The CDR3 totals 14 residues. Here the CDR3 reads CSARGDRDYNEQFF. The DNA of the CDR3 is TGCAGTGCTAGGGGAGACAGGGATTACAATGAGCAGTTCTTC.

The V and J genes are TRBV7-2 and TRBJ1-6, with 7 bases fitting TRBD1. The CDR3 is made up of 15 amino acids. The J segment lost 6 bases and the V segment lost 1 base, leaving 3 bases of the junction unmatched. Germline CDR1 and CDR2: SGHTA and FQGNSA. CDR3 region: CASSLGYRGNSPLHF. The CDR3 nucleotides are TGTGCCAGCAGCTTAGGGTACAGGGGTAATTCACCCCTCCACTTT.

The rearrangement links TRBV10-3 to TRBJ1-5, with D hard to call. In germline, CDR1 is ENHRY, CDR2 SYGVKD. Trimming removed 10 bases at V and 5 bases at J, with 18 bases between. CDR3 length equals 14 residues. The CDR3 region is CATDLRESYQPQHF. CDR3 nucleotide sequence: TGTGCCACCGACCTCCGTGAATCCTATCAGCCCCAGCATTTT.

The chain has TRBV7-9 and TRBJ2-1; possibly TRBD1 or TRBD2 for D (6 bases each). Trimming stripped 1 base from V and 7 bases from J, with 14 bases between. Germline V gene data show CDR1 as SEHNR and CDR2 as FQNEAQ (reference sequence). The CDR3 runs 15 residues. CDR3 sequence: CASSLGGGLFNEQFF. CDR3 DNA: TGTGCCAGCAGCTTAGGAGGGGGGCTGTTTAATGAGCAGTTCTTC.

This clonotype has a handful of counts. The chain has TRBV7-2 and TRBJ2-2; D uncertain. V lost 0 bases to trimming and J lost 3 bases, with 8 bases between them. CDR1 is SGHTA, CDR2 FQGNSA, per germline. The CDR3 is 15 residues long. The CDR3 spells CASSLALKYTGELFF. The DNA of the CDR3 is TGTGCCAGCAGCTTAGCGCTCAAGTACACCGGGGAGCTGTTTTTT.

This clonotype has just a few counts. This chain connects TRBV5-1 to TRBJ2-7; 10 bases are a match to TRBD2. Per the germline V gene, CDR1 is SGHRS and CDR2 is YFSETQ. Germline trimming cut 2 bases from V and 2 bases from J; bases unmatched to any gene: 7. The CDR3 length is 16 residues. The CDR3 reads CASSFGLAVSPYEQYF. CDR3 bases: TGCGCCAGCAGCTTCGGACTAGCGGTGAGCCCCTACGAGCAGTACTTC.

The CDR3 region has the DNA TGTGCCAGCAGCTTAGCCGGGGGAGGGAGTGGATACTTC. This codes for CASSLAGGGSGYF. The genes are TRBV7-2 and TRBJ2-7, with TRBD2 identical over 7 bases. V lost 0 bases, J lost 13 bases, and 9 bases stayed unmatched. CDR3 length equals 13 residues. Germline V gene lookup returns CDR1 SGHTA and CDR2 FQGNSA.

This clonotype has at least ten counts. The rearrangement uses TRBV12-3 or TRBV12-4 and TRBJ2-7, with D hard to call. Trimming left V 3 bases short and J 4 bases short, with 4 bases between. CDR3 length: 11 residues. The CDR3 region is CASSFGYEQYF. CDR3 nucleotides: TGTGCCAGCAGTTTTGGGTACGAGCAGTACTTC.

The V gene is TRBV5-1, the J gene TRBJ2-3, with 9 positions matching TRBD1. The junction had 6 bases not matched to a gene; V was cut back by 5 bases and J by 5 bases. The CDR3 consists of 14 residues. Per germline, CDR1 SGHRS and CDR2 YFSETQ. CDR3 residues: CASRAGQGQDTQYF. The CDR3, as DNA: TGCGCCAGCAGAGCTGGACAGGGGCAAGATACGCAGTATTTT. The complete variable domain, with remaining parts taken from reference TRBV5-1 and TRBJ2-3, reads KAGVTQTPRYLIKTRGQQVTLSCSPISGHRSVSWYQQTPGQGLQFLFEYFSETQRNKGNFPGRFSGRQFSNSRSEMNVSTLELGDSALYLCASRAGQGQDTQYFGPGTRLTVL.

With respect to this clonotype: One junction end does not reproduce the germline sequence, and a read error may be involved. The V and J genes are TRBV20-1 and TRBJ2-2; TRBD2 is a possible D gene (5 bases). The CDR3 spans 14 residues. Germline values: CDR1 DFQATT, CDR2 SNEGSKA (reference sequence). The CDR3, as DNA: TGCAGTGCCAGAGGGCATTACCCCACCGGGGAGCTGTTTTTT. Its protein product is CSARGHYPTGELFF.

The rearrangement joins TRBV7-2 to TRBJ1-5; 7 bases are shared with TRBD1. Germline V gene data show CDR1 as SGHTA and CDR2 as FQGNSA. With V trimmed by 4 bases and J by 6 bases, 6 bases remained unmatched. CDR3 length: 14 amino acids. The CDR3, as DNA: TGTGCCAGCAGCTCAGACAGGGCTGGTCAGCCCCAGCATTTT. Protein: CASSSDRAGQPQHF.